These 20 T cell receptor beta chains were all obtained from the same sample, sequenced in a study of neurological immune-mediated disorders. TCRdb passed the 5' RACE reads through MiXCR, listing each CDR3 protein once. The repertoire holds 20,000 to 30,000 distinct CDR3 sequences, with roughly an eighth as singletons. The sequencing input was PBMCs. The receptors come from a woman between 35 and 50 years old with HTLV-1-associated myelopathy (HAM/TSP).

The table lists this clonotype with many counts. CDR3 in DNA: TGTGCCAGCAGCTTAGGCCTAGCGGGGAATTCAGATACGCAGTATTTT. This gives the protein CASSLGLAGNSDTQYF. This rearrangement joins TRBV7-2 to TRBJ2-3; 9 positions match TRBD2. The trim removed 1 base at V and 4 bases at J, leaving 6 bases unmatched. The CDR3 totals 16 residues. The germline V gene has CDR1 SGHTA and CDR2 FQGNSA.

This clonotype was counted at least ten times. The V call is TRBV20-1, the J call TRBJ2-7; 8 bases agree with TRBD2. V shed 5 bases, J shed 4 bases, and the junction held 1 base outside the gene matches. Per germline, CDR1 DFQATT and CDR2 SNEGSKA (reference sequence). The CDR3 is made up of 11 amino acids. CDR3 in amino acids: CSALAGYEQYV. CDR3 DNA: TGCAGTGCTTTAGCGGGGTACGAGCAGTACGTC.

The genes are TRBV6-6 and TRBJ1-1, with TRBD1 matching 9 bases. CDR3 length: 13 amino acids. Germline V gene data show CDR1 as MNHNY and CDR2 as SVGAGI (reference sequence). The V segment lost 5 bases and the J segment 5 bases; nucleotides outside the gene matches: 3. The CDR3 nucleotides read TGTGCCAGCAGTCAGACAGGGGGAACTGAAGCTTTCTTT. This codes for CASSQTGGTEAFF.

This clonotype was detected ten times or more. This chain connects TRBV20-1 to TRBJ2-1; possible D gene TRBD1, 5 bases. The CDR3 has 13 amino acids. Trimming removed 6 bases at V and 5 bases at J, with 14 bases between. The germline gives CDR1 DFQATT, CDR2 SNEGSKA (reference sequence). CDR3 sequence: CSAMDKRDNEQFF. The DNA for the CDR3 is TGCAGTGCCATGGACAAAAGGGACAATGAGCAGTTCTTC.

This clonotype was seen ten or more times. Written as DNA, the CDR3 is TGTGCCAGCAGTTTGGCCGCCGGGAATGAGCAGTTCTTC. It codes for CASSLAAGNEQFF. The J gene is TRBJ2-1, the V gene TRBV12-3 or TRBV12-4; no clear D. There are 13 residues in the CDR3. Trimming stripped 3 bases from V and 7 bases from J, with 10 bases between.

This clonotype showed up many times. The chain joins TRBV27 to TRBJ1-1; D unclear. CDR1 is MNHEY and CDR2 is SMNVEV in the germline V gene (reference sequence). V shed 2 bases and J shed 0 bases, with 10 bases lying between them. The CDR3 sequence is 15 residues long. The CDR3 DNA sequence: TGTGCCAGCAGTTTACACACAGCCATGAACACTGAAGCTTTCTTT. It is translated as CASSLHTAMNTEAFF.

This clonotype showed up many times. A read error may produce the germline difference seen at one junction end. This rearrangement joins TRBV5-1 to TRBJ2-5; 8 nucleotides align to TRBD1. Germline CDR1 reads SGHRS; CDR2 reads YFSETQ. CDR3 size: 15 residues. DNA for the CDR3: TGCGCCAGCAGATTGGGGACAGGATCCCAAGAGACCCAGTACTTC. Amino acids: CASRLGTGSQETQYF.

This clonotype has ten or more counts. The rearrangement joins TRBV4-1 to TRBJ2-3, with 8 bases that match TRBD2. Germline CDR1 MGHRA, CDR2 YSYEKL. This CDR3 has 15 amino acids. Trimming removed 3 bases from V and 2 bases from J; junction bases left unmatched: 4. DNA of the CDR3: TGCGCCAGCAGCCACCAGCGGGGGACCACAGATACGCAGTATTTT. This sequence encodes CASSHQRGTTDTQYF.

This clonotype has ten or more counts. J is TRBJ2-7 and V is TRBV5-1, with 10 nucleotides matching TRBD2. Germline loops: CDR1 SGHRS, CDR2 YFSETQ. The length of the CDR3 is 15 residues. V shed 0 bases and J 6 bases; nucleotides not matched to a gene: 6. CDR3 coding DNA: TGCGCCAGCAGCTTGGGTCCTAGCGGGGGAAGCGAGCAGTACTTC. Translation: CASSLGPSGGSEQYF.

This clonotype has just a few counts. The chain recombines TRBV6-2 or TRBV6-3 with TRBJ2-3; 12 bases fit TRBD2. V dropped 5 bases and J dropped 2; count of bases not matched to a gene: 2. This CDR3 contains 15 residues. CDR1 and CDR2 (germline): MNHEY, SVGEGT. CDR3 sequence (DNA): TGTGCCAGCAGTGGACTAGCGGGGAACACAGATACGCAGTATTTT. Protein sequence: CASSGLAGNTDTQYF.

This clonotype was seen many times. The V gene is TRBV7-2, the J gene TRBJ2-7, with D possibly TRBD1 on 6 matching bases. This CDR3 has 14 residues. V shed 0 bases and J shed 6 bases, with 12 bases lying between them. Per the germline V gene, CDR1 is SGHTA and CDR2 is FQGNSA. The CDR3 nucleotides read TGTGCCAGCAGCTTAGCGGCAGGGGCTATCGAGCAGTACGTC. It is translated as CASSLAAGAIEQYV.

The V call is TRBV19, the J call TRBJ2-1; a weak D match, TRBD2 (6 bases). Per germline, CDR1 LNHDA and CDR2 SQIVND (reference sequence). The CDR3 has 13 amino acids. Between the trimmed V and J ends, which lost 7 bases and 13 bases, there was a span of 20 bases. The CDR3 is CASTSSAASTQFF. DNA for the CDR3: TGTGCCAGTACCTCTAGCGCCGCCTCGACCCAGTTCTTC.

This clonotype showed up many times. The chain recombines TRBV24-1 with TRBJ1-1; D gene uncertain. The V gene's germline CDR1 is KGHDR and CDR2 SFDVKD. This CDR3 comprises 13 residues. Trimming pared 4 bases from V and 4 bases from J, leaving 9 bases between. CDR3 in DNA: TGTGCCACCAGTGAAGGCCTGGGCACTGAAGCTTTCTTT. It encodes CATSEGLGTEAFF.

The gene calls are TRBV10-3 and TRBJ2-2; D gene unclear. The CDR3 loop spans 12 amino acids. CDR1 and CDR2 (germline): ENHRY, SYGVKD. V dropped 6 bases and J dropped 6 bases, with 8 bases sitting between them. CDR3 amino acids: CAISLTSGELFF. In DNA form, the CDR3 reads TGTGCCATCAGCCTTACGTCCGGGGAGCTGTTTTTT.

The genes are TRBV28 and TRBJ2-1; 11 bases align to TRBD2. CDR1 and CDR2 from the germline V gene are MDHEN and SYDVKM. J was trimmed by 6 bases and V by 11 bases; bases with no gene match: 9. This CDR3 region has 14 residues. The CDR3 bases are TGTGCCCTCAGACCCGGACTAGCGGGCAATGAGCAGTTCTTC. It translates to CALRPGLAGNEQFF.

In this sample, this clonotype turned up many times. The chain joins TRBV6-5 to TRBJ2-3; a possible D gene is TRBD1 (6 bases). In germline, CDR1 is MNHEY, CDR2 SVGAGI. Trimming cost V 7 bases and J 0 bases, with 20 bases left between them. The CDR3 length is 17 residues. CDR3 DNA sequence: TGTGCCAGCAATCCCTTGGGGGCAGGTACTAGCACAGATACGCAGTATTTT. This translates into CASNPLGAGTSTDTQYF.

There are many counts of this clonotype. The chain is built from TRBV5-1 and TRBJ1-6, with D possibly being TRBD1 (6 bases). Trimming stripped 0 bases from V and 7 bases from J, with 8 bases between. The CDR3 spans 14 residues. Looked up from germline, CDR1 is SGHRS and CDR2 is YFSETQ. The CDR3 loop is CASSLDRVNSPLHF. The CDR3 region has the DNA TGCGCCAGCAGCTTGGACAGGGTAAATTCACCCCTCCACTTT.

This clonotype was seen ten or more times. The J gene is TRBJ2-5, the V gene TRBV12-3 or TRBV12-4; D ambiguous. This CDR3 contains 14 residues. Trimming stripped 2 bases from V and 5 bases from J, with 12 bases between. The CDR3 sequence is CASSLSLGLETQYF. The CDR3 DNA sequence: TGTGCCAGCAGTTTATCCCTTGGATTGGAGACCCAGTACTTC.

This clonotype was recorded at least ten times. The J gene is TRBJ2-1, the V gene TRBV12-3 or TRBV12-4, with D maybe TRBD1 (6 bases). Trimming cost V 8 bases and J 6 bases, with 23 bases left between them. The CDR3 spans 16 residues. The CDR3 loop reads CASGKTGSAFGNEQFF. CDR3 sequence (DNA): TGTGCCAGCGGAAAAACAGGGTCAGCTTTTGGCAATGAGCAGTTCTTC.

This clonotype was detected many times. This rearrangement joins TRBV28 to TRBJ1-6; unclear D gene. The V and J ends lost 8 bases and 5 bases respectively, with 16 bases between them. CDR1 MDHEN and CDR2 SYDVKM come from the germline V gene. The CDR3 totals 15 residues. The CDR3 DNA sequence: TGTGCCAGCGGTCCGGGGAGGGTAAATAATTCACCCCTCCACTTT. Amino acids: CASGPGRVNNSPLHF.